Each of the 5 T cell receptor beta chains below was sequenced from the same sample in a study of blood T cell repertoires in COVID-19. Repertoires were generated with immunoSEQ multiplex PCR, while TCRdb's copy carries only in-frame clones and drops some. The sample consists of some 250,000 clones, about 86% of them appearing once. The material sequenced was peripheral blood. The source is a woman in her thirties who had recovered from COVID-19.

The chain couples TRBV30 to TRBJ2-3, with a weak D call TRBD2 (6 bases). CDR3 size: 17 residues. The V and J ends lost 1 base and 3 bases respectively, with 20 bases between them. Per the germline V gene, CDR1 is GTSNPN and CDR2 is SVGIG (reference sequence). CDR3 DNA: TGTGCCTGGAGTGAGAGTTGGGGGGACCGGATTACAGATACGCAGTATTTT. Translating gives CAWSESWGDRITDTQYF.

The chain uses TRBV14 and TRBJ1-6; no definite D call. In germline, CDR1 is SGHDN, CDR2 FVKESK. This CDR3 is built from 14 residues. Trimming cost V 3 bases and J 5 bases, with 8 bases left between them. The CDR3 loop reads CASSQRIDNSPLHF. The CDR3 DNA is TGTGCCAGCAGCCAGAGGATTGATAATTCACCCCTCCACTTT.

The V call is TRBV6-2 or TRBV6-3, the J call TRBJ1-5; 10 bases align to TRBD1. The CDR3 totals 18 residues. The germline CDR1 and CDR2 sequences are MNHEY and SVGEGT. V was pared by 5 bases and J by 0 bases, with 10 bases of the junction left unmatched. CDR3 DNA sequence: TGTGCCAGCAGTGTCCGGGACAGGGGTGGGTATAGCAATCAGCCCCAGCATTTT. It codes for CASSVRDRGGYSNQPQHF.

The rearrangement links TRBV24-1 to TRBJ2-3, with 9 bases aligning to TRBD2. Germline values: CDR1 KGHDR, CDR2 SFDVKD. The CDR3 extends over 13 amino acids. V was clipped by 3 bases and J by 14 bases; unmatched bases: 8. The CDR3 DNA sequence: TGTGCCACCAGTGATAGGAGCGGGGGGCGTCGGTATTTT. Encoded protein: CATSDRSGGRRYF.

The chain couples TRBV28 to TRBJ1-5; the D is unclear. The germline V gene encodes CDR1 MDHEN and CDR2 SYDVKM. The V end was cut by 5 bases, the J end by 2 bases, with 7 bases between. The length of the CDR3 is 13 residues. The CDR3 sequence: CASSEIGNQPQHF. Written as DNA, the CDR3 is TGTGCCAGCAGTGAGATTGGCAATCAGCCCCAGCATTTT.